A single sample gave rise to the 18 T cell receptor beta chains below, sequenced in a study of cytomegalovirus exposure and HLA in healthy donors. The PCR employed 60 Vbeta primers together with 13 Jbeta primers. The assay was immunoSEQ multiplex PCR, and TCRdb's table has in-frame clones only and misses some. The sample holds approximately 100,000 clones, 74% seen once. The sample taken for sequencing was PBMCs. All receptors come from a man in his fifties or sixties in good health and CMV-seropositive.

The sample holds a few counts of this clone. The CDR3 nucleotides read TGTGCCAGCAGCCCGTTAGCGGGGGTAGGGGAGACCCAGTACTTC. Translating gives CASSPLAGVGETQYF. The V gene is TRBV27, the J gene TRBJ2-5, with 9 bases fitting TRBD2. In germline, CDR1 is MNHEY, CDR2 SMNVEV (reference sequence). This CDR3 contains 15 residues. With V trimmed by 6 bases and J by 5 bases, 10 bases remained unmatched.

V and J are TRBV6-5 and TRBJ1-1, with D unclear. Germline V gene sequence: CDR1 MNHEY, CDR2 SVGAGI. Trimming shortened V by 7 bases and J by 1 base, and 16 bases separated the two germline ends. The CDR3 totals 15 residues. The CDR3 DNA reads as TGTGCCAGCACCCATTTATCCACGGGGAACACTGAAGCTTTCTTT. Amino acids: CASTHLSTGNTEAFF.

The chain couples TRBV30 to TRBJ1-1; no firm D call. The germline V gene has CDR1 GTSNPN and CDR2 SVGIG (reference sequence). V was trimmed by 2 bases and J by 4 bases, leaving 8 bases between them. This CDR3 has 12 residues. This CDR3 is CAWSPSGTEAFF. Written as DNA, the CDR3 is TGTGCCTGGAGTCCCAGTGGCACTGAAGCTTTCTTT.

The chain links TRBV5-1 to TRBJ1-4; D call uncertain. The CDR3 loop spans 14 amino acids. CDR1 is SGHRS, CDR2 YFSETQ, per germline. Trimming left V 2 bases short and J 7 bases short, with 12 bases between. The CDR3 here is CASSFNSEGEKLFF. The CDR3 region has the DNA TGCGCCAGCAGCTTCAATAGTGAGGGTGAAAAACTGTTTTTT.

The chain couples TRBV18 to TRBJ2-7; 10 nucleotides match TRBD1. This CDR3 is 14 amino acids long. In germline, CDR1 is KGHSH, CDR2 LQKENI. The ends lost 3 bases at V and 2 bases at J; junction bases unmatched: 1. CDR3 region: CASSPTGGAYEQYF. CDR3 DNA: TGTGCCAGCTCACCGACAGGGGGCGCCTACGAGCAGTACTTC.

The chain joins TRBV7-3 to TRBJ2-6; D might be TRBD2 (5 bases). V was trimmed by 5 bases and J by 0 bases, leaving 11 bases between them. CDR3 length equals 16 residues. From germline, CDR1 is SGHTA and CDR2 FQGTGA. In DNA, the CDR3 is TGTGCCAGCAGCGCACCGAGGGCCTCTGGGGCCAACGTCCTGACTTTC. The encoded protein is CASSAPRASGANVLTF.

J is TRBJ2-3 and V is TRBV2; 7 bases match TRBD1. Trimming took 3 bases from V and 0 from J; bases not matched to a gene: 0. Per the germline V gene, CDR1 is SNHLY and CDR2 is FYNNEI. CDR3 length equals 14 residues. The CDR3 is CASSEGQSTDTQYF. Here the CDR3 DNA reads TGTGCCAGCAGTGAGGGACAGAGCACAGATACGCAGTATTTT.

The table lists this clone with a count of one. The rearrangement links TRBV19 to TRBJ1-2, with TRBD1 identical over 9 bases. The V gene end was trimmed by 5 bases and the J gene end by 3 bases; junction bases not matched to a gene: 1. This CDR3 has 13 residues. CDR1 and CDR2 (germline): LNHDA, SQIVND (reference sequence). This CDR3 reads CASSDRGDYGYTF. CDR3 nucleotides: TGTGCCAGTAGTGACAGGGGGGACTATGGCTACACCTTC.

The V call is TRBV7-2, the J call TRBJ1-1; tentatively, D is TRBD1 (5 bases). In germline, CDR1 is SGHTA, CDR2 FQGNSA. V lost 6 bases and J 0 bases, leaving 17 bases between the germline ends. The CDR3 is made up of 16 amino acids. For the CDR3, the DNA is TGTGCCAGCAGTGGGGGAGGGACGTTCATGAACACTGAAGCTTTCTTT. This sequence encodes CASSGGGTFMNTEAFF.

The chain is built from TRBV5-1 and TRBJ1-1, with 7 positions matching TRBD1. Trimming took 3 bases from V and 0 from J; bases not matched to a gene: 8. Germline CDR1 SGHRS, CDR2 YFSETQ. The CDR3 length is 16 residues. CDR3 DNA sequence: TGCGCCAGCAGCTCCGGGACAGCCATCATGAACACTGAAGCTTTCTTT. It encodes CASSSGTAIMNTEAFF.

This chain links TRBV15 with TRBJ1-3; D not resolved. The CDR3 extends over 15 amino acids. V lost 3 bases and J 4 bases, leaving 13 bases between the germline ends. Germline CDR1 LNHNV, CDR2 YYDKDF (reference sequence). As DNA, the CDR3 is TGTGCCACCAGCAGTGGTGACATGAGAGGAAACACCATATATTTT. Its protein is CATSSGDMRGNTIYF.

V is TRBV5-6 and J is TRBJ1-1; D remains unclear. This CDR3 contains 15 residues. V was trimmed by 0 bases and J by 1 base, leaving 10 bases between them. Germline V lookup: CDR1 SGHDT, CDR2 YYEEEE. CDR3 protein: CASSLAGGRNTEAFF. As DNA, the CDR3 is TGTGCCAGCAGCTTGGCGGGTGGGAGGAACACTGAAGCTTTCTTT.

The chain recombines TRBV6-5 with TRBJ2-5, with 7 positions matching TRBD1. The tail of the sequence fits TRBJ2-7 better, so the J call may be wrong. The CDR3 has 13 amino acids. CDR1 is MNHEY and CDR2 is SVGAGI in the germline V gene. The CDR3 sequence is CASRQGPFYEQYF. DNA of the CDR3: TGTGCCAGCCGACAGGGACCTTTTTACGAGCAGTACTTC.

The sample holds a few counts of this clone. The rearrangement links TRBV9 to TRBJ2-7; 7 nucleotides line up with TRBD1. The germline gives CDR1 SGDLS, CDR2 YYNGEE. J gave up 6 bases and V 0 bases, and 12 bases lay outside the gene matches. The CDR3 totals 16 residues. CDR3 bases: TGTGCCAGCAGCGTAGGGTCTGGAAGGGGGCTGAGCGAGCAGTACTTC. Residues: CASSVGSGRGLSEQYF.

V and J are TRBV23-1 and TRBJ2-7; 9 bases are shared with TRBD2. TRBV23-1 is identified as an open reading frame with a role that is uncertain. CDR3 length equals 17 residues. Trimming cost V 0 bases and J 2 bases; bases outside gene matches: 8. The CDR3 here is CASSQSREGALTYEQYF. The CDR3, as DNA: TGCGCCAGCAGTCAATCGCGGGAGGGGGCGCTTACCTACGAGCAGTACTTC.

This chain uses TRBV14 with TRBJ1-2; weak D call: TRBD1 (6 bases). CDR3 length: 16 residues. Germline values: CDR1 SGHDN, CDR2 FVKESK. Deletions cut 1 base from V and 2 bases from J, with 14 bases between. CDR3 bases: TGTGCCAGCAGCCAAGTGGCAGGGGCCCTGAACTATGGCTACACCTTC. Translating it yields CASSQVAGALNYGYTF.

This chain connects TRBV2 to TRBJ1-2; 12 nucleotides align to TRBD1. V was clipped by 7 bases and J by 4 bases; unmatched bases: 7. Germline V CDR1 and CDR2: SNHLY, FYNNEI. The CDR3 totals 15 residues. The CDR3 reads CASKLGTGGAYGYTF. In nucleotides, the CDR3 is TGTGCCAGCAAATTGGGGACAGGGGGCGCCTATGGCTACACCTTC.

The genes are TRBV5-5 and TRBJ2-6; a weak D match, TRBD2 (5 bases). Germline CDR1 and CDR2: SGHKS and YYEKEE (reference sequence). Trimming took off 0 bases at V and 4 bases at J, with 20 bases between the two ends. The CDR3 contains 19 residues. The CDR3 sequence is CASSLAVRRGFVGANVLTF. In DNA form, the CDR3 reads TGTGCCAGCAGCTTGGCCGTGAGGCGAGGGTTCGTGGGGGCCAACGTCCTGACTTTC.